This T cell receptor beta chain emerged from a study of blood T cell repertoires in COVID-19. Study overall: Spain, Italy and the United States supplied samples that represented acute and convalescent COVID-19. In each case, the material was cDNA or gDNA derived from T cells, B-cell-depleted T cells, or PBMCs.

The CDR3 is 13 amino acids. V was pared by 1 base and J by 5 bases, with 8 bases between. Per germline, CDR1 LGHDT and CDR2 YNNKEL (reference sequence). In the study's own analysis: Estimated nucleated cell counts came from reference gene primer amplification. Using immunoSEQ multiplex PCR, the repertoire was profiled, and TCRdb retains in-frame clones only, with some absent. The D gene and trimming were derived from the DNA, and the V and J assignments and clone size from that table. The table records some 100,000 clones, around four fifths of them present only once. The chain employs TRBV3-1 (or the pseudogene TRBV3-2) and TRBJ2-5; D is undetermined. The receptor's source is a woman in her 70s with active or convalescent COVID-19. Sequenced sample: peripheral blood. CDR3 in DNA: TGTGCCAGCAGCCAAGTCGTACAGGAGACCCAGTACTTC. It codes for CASSQVVQETQYF.